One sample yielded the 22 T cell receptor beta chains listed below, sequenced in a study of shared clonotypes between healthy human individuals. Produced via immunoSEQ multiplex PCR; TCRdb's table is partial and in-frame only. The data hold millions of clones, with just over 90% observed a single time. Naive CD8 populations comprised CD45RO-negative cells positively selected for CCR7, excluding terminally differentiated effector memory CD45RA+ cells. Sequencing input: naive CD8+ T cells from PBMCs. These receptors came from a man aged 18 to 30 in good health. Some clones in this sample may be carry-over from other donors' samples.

The CDR3 region has the DNA TGTGCCAGCAGTTTATTGGTGCTAGCTTGCGCAGATACGCAGTATTTT. Encoded protein: CASSLLVLACADTQYF. The gene calls are TRBV27 and TRBJ2-3; the D gene is possibly TRBD2 (5 bases). V was trimmed by 1 base and J by 4 bases, leaving 15 bases between them. Germline CDR1 is MNHEY and CDR2 is SMNVEV (reference sequence). CDR3 length: 16 residues.

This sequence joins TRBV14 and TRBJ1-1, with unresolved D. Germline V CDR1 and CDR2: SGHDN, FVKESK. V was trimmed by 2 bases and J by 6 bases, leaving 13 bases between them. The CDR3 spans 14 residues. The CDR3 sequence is CASSQSMGWAEAFF. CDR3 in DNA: TGTGCCAGCAGCCAATCCATGGGTTGGGCTGAAGCTTTCTTT.

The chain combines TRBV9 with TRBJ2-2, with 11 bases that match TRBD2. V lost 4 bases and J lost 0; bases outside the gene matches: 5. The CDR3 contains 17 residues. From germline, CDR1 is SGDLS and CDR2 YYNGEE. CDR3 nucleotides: TGTGCCAGCAGCTTACCGGGACTAGCGGCGAACACCGGGGAGCTGTTTTTT. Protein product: CASSLPGLAANTGELFF.

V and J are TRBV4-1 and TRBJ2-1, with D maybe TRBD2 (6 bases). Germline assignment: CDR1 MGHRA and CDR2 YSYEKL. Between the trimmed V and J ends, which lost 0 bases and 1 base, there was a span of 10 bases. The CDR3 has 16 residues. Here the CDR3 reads CASSQDGGTSYNEQFF. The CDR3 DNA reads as TGCGCCAGCAGCCAAGATGGCGGGACGTCCTACAATGAGCAGTTCTTC.

CDR3 in amino acids: CASSQGWEGYTF. The CDR3 coding sequence is TGTGCCAGCAGTCAGGGATGGGAAGGCTACACCTTC. V usage is TRBV9 and J usage is TRBJ1-2, with D perhaps matching TRBD1 (5 bases). V was trimmed by 5 bases and J by 8 bases, leaving 13 bases between them. Germline V gene lookup returns CDR1 SGDLS and CDR2 YYNGEE. This CDR3 is 12 amino acids long. Using reference TRBV9 and TRBJ1-2 for the parts outside the CDR3, the full variable domain is DSGVTQTPKHLITATGQRVTLRCSPRSGDLSVYWYQQSLDQGLQFLIQYYNGEERAKGNILERFSAQQFPDLHSELNLSSLELGDSALYFCASSQGWEGYTFGSGTRLTVV.

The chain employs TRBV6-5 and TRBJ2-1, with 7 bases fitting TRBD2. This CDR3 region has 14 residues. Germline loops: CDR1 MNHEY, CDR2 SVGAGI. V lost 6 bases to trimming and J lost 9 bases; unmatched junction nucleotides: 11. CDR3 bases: TGTGCCAGCAGAATACTTGGGGGGAGGGGTGAGCAGTTCTTC. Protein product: CASRILGGRGEQFF.

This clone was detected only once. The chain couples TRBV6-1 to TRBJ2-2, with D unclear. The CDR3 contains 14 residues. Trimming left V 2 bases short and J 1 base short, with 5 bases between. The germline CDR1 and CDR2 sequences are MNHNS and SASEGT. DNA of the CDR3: TGTGCCAGCAGTGAATTGAAGAACACCGGGGAGCTGTTTTTT. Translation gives CASSELKNTGELFF.

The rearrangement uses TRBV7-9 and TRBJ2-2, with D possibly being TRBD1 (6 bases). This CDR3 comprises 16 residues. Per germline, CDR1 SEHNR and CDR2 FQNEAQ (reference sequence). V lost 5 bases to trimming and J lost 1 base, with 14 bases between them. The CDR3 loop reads CASSPNRAVNTGELFF. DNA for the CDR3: TGTGCCAGCAGCCCCAACAGGGCGGTGAACACCGGGGAGCTGTTTTTT.

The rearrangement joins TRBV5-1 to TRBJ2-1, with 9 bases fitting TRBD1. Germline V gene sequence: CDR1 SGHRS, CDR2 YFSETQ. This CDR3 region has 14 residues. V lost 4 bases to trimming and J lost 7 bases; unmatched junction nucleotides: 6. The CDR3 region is CASSIDRGSNEQFF. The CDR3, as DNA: TGCGCCAGCAGCATCGACAGGGGGTCAAATGAGCAGTTCTTC. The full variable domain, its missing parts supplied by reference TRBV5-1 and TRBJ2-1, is KAGVTQTPRYLIKTRGQQVTLSCSPISGHRSVSWYQQTPGQGLQFLFEYFSETQRNKGNFPGRFSGRQFSNSRSEMNVSTLELGDSALYLCASSIDRGSNEQFFGPGTRLTVL.

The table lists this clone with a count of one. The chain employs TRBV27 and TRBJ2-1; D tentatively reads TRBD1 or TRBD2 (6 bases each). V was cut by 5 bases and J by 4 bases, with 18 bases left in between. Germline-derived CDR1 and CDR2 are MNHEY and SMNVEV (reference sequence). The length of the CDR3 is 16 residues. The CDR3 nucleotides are TGTGCCAGCAGTGTCAGGGGAGGCCCACTGTACAATGAGCAGTTCTTC. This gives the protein CASSVRGGPLYNEQFF.

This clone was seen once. For the CDR3, the DNA is TGCAGCGTTGAGACTAGCGGGAGTTACTACAATGAGCAGTTCTTC. Amino acids: CSVETSGSYYNEQFF. The V call is TRBV29-1, the J call TRBJ2-1, with 12 bases that match TRBD2. Germline V gives CDR1 SQVTM, CDR2 ANQGSEA. V dropped 3 bases and J dropped 3; count of bases not matched to a gene: 3. The CDR3 has 15 amino acids.

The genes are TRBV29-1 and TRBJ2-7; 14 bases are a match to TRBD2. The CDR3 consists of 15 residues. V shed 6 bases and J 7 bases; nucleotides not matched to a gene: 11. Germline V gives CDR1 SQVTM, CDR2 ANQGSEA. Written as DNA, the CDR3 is TGCAGCGTGACAGCGGGACTAGCGGGAGCTCAAGAGCAGTACTTC. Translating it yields CSVTAGLAGAQEQYF.

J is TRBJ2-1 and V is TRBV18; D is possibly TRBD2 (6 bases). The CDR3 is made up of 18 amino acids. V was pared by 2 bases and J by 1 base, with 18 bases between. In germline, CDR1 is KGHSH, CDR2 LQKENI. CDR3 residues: CASSPSSVGGMSYNEQFF. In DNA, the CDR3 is TGTGCCAGCTCACCATCGTCAGTCGGGGGTATGTCCTACAATGAGCAGTTCTTC.

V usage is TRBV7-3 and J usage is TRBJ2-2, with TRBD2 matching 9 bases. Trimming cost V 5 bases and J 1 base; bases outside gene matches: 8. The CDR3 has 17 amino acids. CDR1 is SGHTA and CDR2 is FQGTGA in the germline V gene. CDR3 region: CASSQMTSGVNTGELFF. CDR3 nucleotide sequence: TGTGCCAGCAGCCAAATGACTAGCGGAGTGAACACCGGGGAGCTGTTTTTT.

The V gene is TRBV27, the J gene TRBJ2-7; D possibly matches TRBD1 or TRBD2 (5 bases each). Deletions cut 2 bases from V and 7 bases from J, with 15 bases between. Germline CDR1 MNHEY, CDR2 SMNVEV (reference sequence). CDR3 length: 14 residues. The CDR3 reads CASSLRDPRIEQYF. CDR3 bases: TGTGCCAGCAGTTTAAGGGACCCCCGGATTGAGCAGTACTTC.

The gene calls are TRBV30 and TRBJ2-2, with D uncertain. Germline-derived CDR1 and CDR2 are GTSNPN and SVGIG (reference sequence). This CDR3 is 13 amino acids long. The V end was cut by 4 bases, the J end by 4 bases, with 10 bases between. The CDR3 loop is CAWTLDLTGELFF. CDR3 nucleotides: TGTGCCTGGACTCTAGACCTCACCGGGGAGCTGTTTTTT.

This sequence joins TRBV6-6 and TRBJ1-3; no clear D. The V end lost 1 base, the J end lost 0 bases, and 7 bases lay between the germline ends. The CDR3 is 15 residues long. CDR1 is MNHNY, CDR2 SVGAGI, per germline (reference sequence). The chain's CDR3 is CASSYLPSSGNTIYF. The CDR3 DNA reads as TGTGCCAGCAGTTACTTGCCCAGCTCTGGAAACACCATATATTTT.

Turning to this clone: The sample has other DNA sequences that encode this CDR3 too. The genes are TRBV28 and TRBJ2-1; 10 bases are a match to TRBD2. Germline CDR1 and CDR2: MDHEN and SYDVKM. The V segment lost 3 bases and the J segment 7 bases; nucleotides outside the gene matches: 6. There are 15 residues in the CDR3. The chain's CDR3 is CASSFGLAEGNEQFF. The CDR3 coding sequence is TGTGCCAGCAGTTTCGGACTAGCGGAGGGGAATGAGCAGTTCTTC.

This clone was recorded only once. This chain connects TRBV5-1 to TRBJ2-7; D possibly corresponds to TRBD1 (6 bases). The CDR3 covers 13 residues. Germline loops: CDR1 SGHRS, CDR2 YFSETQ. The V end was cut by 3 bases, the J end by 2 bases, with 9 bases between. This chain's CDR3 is CASSSDRTYEQYF. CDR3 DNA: TGCGCCAGCAGCTCAGACAGGACCTACGAGCAGTACTTC.

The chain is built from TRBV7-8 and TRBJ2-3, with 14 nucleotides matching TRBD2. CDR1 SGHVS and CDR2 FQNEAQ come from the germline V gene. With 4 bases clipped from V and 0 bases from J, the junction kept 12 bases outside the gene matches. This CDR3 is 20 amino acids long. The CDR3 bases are TGTGCCAGCAGCTCTTATCTCGGACTAGCGGGAGGAGAAAGCACAGATACGCAGTATTTT. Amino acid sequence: CASSSYLGLAGGESTDTQYF.

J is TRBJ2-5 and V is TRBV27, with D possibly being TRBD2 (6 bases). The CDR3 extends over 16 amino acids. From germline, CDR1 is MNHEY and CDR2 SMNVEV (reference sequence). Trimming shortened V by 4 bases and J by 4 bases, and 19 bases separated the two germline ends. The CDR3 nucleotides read TGTGCCAGCAGTTGGCGGAGGGTGCAAAGGGGAGAGACCCAGTACTTC. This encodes CASSWRRVQRGETQYF.

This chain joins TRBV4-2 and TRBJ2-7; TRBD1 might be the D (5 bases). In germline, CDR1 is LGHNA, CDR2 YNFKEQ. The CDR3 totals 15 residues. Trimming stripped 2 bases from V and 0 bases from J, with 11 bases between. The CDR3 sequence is CASSQLDRSSYEQYF. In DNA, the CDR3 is TGTGCCAGCAGCCAACTTGACAGAAGCTCCTACGAGCAGTACTTC.